The clone carrying this T cell receptor (beta chain) was seen a few times. The CDR3 has 16 residues. Trimming at V came to 1 base and at J to 4 bases, leaving 3 bases not matched to a gene. CDR1 is LGHNA and CDR2 is YNFKEQ in the germline V gene. These data originate in a study of blood T cell repertoires in COVID-19. Those enrolled in Seattle joined during active infection and were followed longitudinally afterward. The method was immunoSEQ multiplex PCR; TCRdb's version includes in-frame clones alone and lacks a portion of them. The sample comprises fewer than 600,000 clones, 89% of which are singletons, and 0.9% rests with the top ten.

The clonotype originates from a man in his late teens or twenties with COVID-19, enrolled during active disease. Sample: peripheral blood. This chain links TRBV4-2 with TRBJ2-1; 11 bases agree with TRBD2. The CDR3: CASSQALAGVYNEQFF. The CDR3 region has the DNA TGTGCCAGCAGCCAAGCACTAGCGGGGGTTTACAATGAGCAGTTCTTC.